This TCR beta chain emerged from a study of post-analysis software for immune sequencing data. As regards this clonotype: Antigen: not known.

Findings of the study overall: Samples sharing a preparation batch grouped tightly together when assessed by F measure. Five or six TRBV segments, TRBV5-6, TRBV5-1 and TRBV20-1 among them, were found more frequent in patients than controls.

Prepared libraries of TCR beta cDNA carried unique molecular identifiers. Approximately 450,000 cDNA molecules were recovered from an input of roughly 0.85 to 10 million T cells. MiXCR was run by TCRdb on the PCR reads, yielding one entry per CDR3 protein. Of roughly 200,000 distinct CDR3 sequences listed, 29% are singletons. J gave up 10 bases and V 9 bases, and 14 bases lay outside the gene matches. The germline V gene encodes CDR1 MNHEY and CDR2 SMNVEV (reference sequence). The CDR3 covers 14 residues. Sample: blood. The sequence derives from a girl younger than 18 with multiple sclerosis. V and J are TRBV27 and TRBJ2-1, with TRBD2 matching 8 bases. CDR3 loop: CASTAGGGFGEQFF. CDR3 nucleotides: TGTGCCAGTACCGCTGGCGGGGGGTTCGGGGAGCAGTTCTTC.